This T cell receptor beta chain comes out of a study of siplizumab effects on memory and regulatory T cells. Profiled with immunoSEQ multiplex PCR; TCRdb holds only in-frame clones, not every one. The sample consists of fewer than 8,500 clones, about two fifths of them appearing once. Study-level results: Significant reduction of alloreactive sequences traceable to unstimulated CD4+ memory cells was observed with siplizumab. Major contributors to the alloresponse seemed to be naive T cells, which also appeared more diverse than memory cells. Many proliferating CD4+ or CD8+ clones remained unclassified. Roughly 80-95% of them could not be assigned either a naive or a memory phenotype.

Germline loops: CDR1 SEHNR, CDR2 FQNEAQ (reference sequence). The CDR3 consists of 12 residues. Deletions cut 5 bases from V and 6 bases from J, with 7 bases between. The sample holds a few counts of this clone. No antigen is known for it. It was at 37°C and for more than 5 days that the mixed lymphocyte reaction cells were cocultured. Stimulator PBMCs labelled with Violet Dye were mixed 1:1 with responder PBMCs labelled with CFSE. The sequence derives from a human donor in good health; the cells came from an allogeneic mixed lymphocyte reaction. The chain links TRBV7-9 to TRBJ2-2; D ambiguous. Sample: CFSE-low (dividing) CD8+ T cells sorted from an allogeneic mixed lymphocyte reaction. In nucleotides, the CDR3 is TGTGCCAGCAGCACTAACTCCGGGGAGCTGTTTTTT. Amino acids: CASSTNSGELFF.